Following are 15 T cell receptor beta chains from one sample sequenced in a study of vaccination and CD4 T cells after COVID-19. No antigens are known for them. The Oncomine TCR Beta short-read assay was applied to DNA of cultured CD4+ T cells. TCRdb independently ran MiXCR on the PCR reads; one entry per CDR3 protein. The data contain roughly 20,000 distinct CDR3 sequences, around 40% of them singletons. Treatment given: roughly 10-day PBMC culture with coronavirus spike peptide pools or control peptides (ViraFEST assay). The sample was CD4+ T cells from blood, cultured in vitro, taken before SARS-CoV-2 vaccination. These receptors all stem from a human donor who had recovered from COVID-19.

Here the CDR3 reads CASSLVRADTQYF. The CDR3 DNA sequence: TGTGCCAGCAGCTTAGTCCGGGCAGATACGCAGTATTTT. The chain links TRBV11-3 to TRBJ2-3; D unclear. This CDR3 comprises 13 residues. The germline V gene encodes CDR1 SGHNT and CDR2 YENEEA. V was cut by 1 base and J by 4 bases, with 6 bases left in between.

The gene calls are TRBV7-2 and TRBJ1-1; D may be TRBD1 (5 bases). Trimming pared 3 bases from V and 1 base from J, leaving 12 bases between. Germline CDR1 and CDR2: SGHTA and FQGNSA. This CDR3 contains 15 residues. In nucleotides, the CDR3 is TGTGCCAGCAGCTTTAAGGGACCAGGGAACACTGAAGCTTTCTTT. It translates to CASSFKGPGNTEAFF. Full variable domain (outside the CDR3, taken from reference TRBV7-2 and TRBJ1-1): GAGVSQSPSNKVTEKGKDVELRCDPISGHTALYWYRQSLGQGLEFLIYFQGNSAPDKSGLPSDRFSAERTGGSVSTLTIQRTQQEDSAVYLCASSFKGPGNTEAFFGQGTRLTVV.

In this sample, this clonotype turned up a few times. The V and J genes are TRBV27 and TRBJ2-5; maybe TRBD1 (6 bases). With 6 bases removed from V and 1 base from J, the gap between germline ends came to 15 bases. The CDR3 loop spans 15 amino acids. Germline loops: CDR1 MNHEY, CDR2 SMNVEV (reference sequence). The CDR3 coding sequence is TGTGCCAGCAGATCCCACGGGGACATCCAAGAGACCCAGTACTTC. Protein product: CASRSHGDIQETQYF.

The CDR3 here is CASSPQASSGNTIYF. CDR3 sequence (DNA): TGTGCCAGCAGCCCACAGGCTTCCTCTGGAAACACCATATATTTT. The chain links TRBV7-2 to TRBJ1-3; maybe TRBD1 (5 bases). This CDR3 region has 15 residues. In germline, CDR1 is SGHTA, CDR2 FQGNSA. The V and J ends lost 5 bases and 0 bases respectively, with 11 bases between them.

This clonotype was observed a handful of times. The chain joins TRBV20-1 to TRBJ2-2; D is possibly TRBD1 or TRBD2 (5 bases each). CDR1 is DFQATT and CDR2 is SNEGSKA in the germline V gene (reference sequence). The CDR3 consists of 15 residues. Trimming shortened V by 1 base and J by 0 bases, and 9 bases separated the two germline ends. For the CDR3, the DNA is TGCAGTGCTAGAGCCGGGGCCACGAACACCGGGGAGCTGTTTTTT. Translation gives CSARAGATNTGELFF.

The V gene is TRBV6-1, the J gene TRBJ2-2; D may be TRBD1 or TRBD2 (5 bases each). CDR3 length: 16 amino acids. The germline V gene encodes CDR1 MNHNS and CDR2 SASEGT. Trimming shortened V by 5 bases and J by 4 bases, and 17 bases separated the two germline ends. Here the CDR3 reads CASSRDLSPGTGELFF. The CDR3 DNA sequence: TGTGCCAGCAGTCGGGACCTCTCCCCCGGCACCGGGGAGCTGTTTTTT.

This chain links TRBV12-3 or TRBV12-4 with TRBJ2-1; TRBD2 matches 13 bases. This CDR3 is built from 15 residues. With V trimmed by 5 bases and J by 6 bases, 4 bases remained unmatched. CDR3: CASSKGLAGFNEQFF. DNA of the CDR3: TGTGCCAGCAGTAAGGGACTAGCGGGATTCAATGAGCAGTTCTTC.

This clonotype was seen more than once but under ten times. This sequence joins TRBV6-5 and TRBJ1-1, with D possibly matching TRBD1 (6 bases). Looked up from germline, CDR1 is MNHEY and CDR2 is SVGAGI. V was trimmed by 2 bases and J by 6 bases, leaving 19 bases between them. CDR3 length equals 16 residues. CDR3 coding DNA: TGTGCCAGCAGTTACGAATTAACAGGGAATTCTGCTGAAGCTTTCTTT. It codes for CASSYELTGNSAEAFF.

The chain recombines TRBV6-5 with TRBJ1-2, with TRBD1 matching over 7 bases. CDR3 length: 15 residues. V was pared by 0 bases and J by 10 bases, with 11 bases of the junction left unmatched. The germline V gene encodes CDR1 MNHEY and CDR2 SVGAGI. The DNA for the CDR3 is TGTGCCAGCAGTTACTCCGGAGGAACTACAGGGGACTACACCTTC. It is translated as CASSYSGGTTGDYTF.

The chain joins TRBV20-1 to TRBJ2-1; D is possibly TRBD2 (5 bases). Trimming shortened V by 6 bases and J by 8 bases, and 20 bases separated the two germline ends. In germline, CDR1 is DFQATT, CDR2 SNEGSKA (reference sequence). The CDR3 is made up of 14 amino acids. The CDR3 region has the DNA TGCAGTGCAACGCCGTTCGGAGGTTTCGATGAGCAGTTCTTC. Translating it yields CSATPFGGFDEQFF.

This clonotype turned up a few times. The V call is TRBV12-3 or TRBV12-4, the J call TRBJ1-5; a weak D match, TRBD1 (5 bases). Trimming stripped 3 bases from V and 6 bases from J, with 12 bases between. CDR3 length: 14 amino acids. The CDR3 bases are TGTGCCAGCAGTTTGACCGGGGGACCTCAGCCCCAGCATTTT. It codes for CASSLTGGPQPQHF.

This chain joins TRBV20-1 and TRBJ2-3; a possible D gene is TRBD2 (6 bases). The V end was cut by 4 bases, the J end by 2 bases, with 16 bases between. The CDR3 consists of 15 residues. Germline V gene lookup returns CDR1 DFQATT and CDR2 SNEGSKA (reference sequence). The CDR3 loop reads CSANTVADPTDTQYF. The DNA of the CDR3 is TGCAGTGCTAATACTGTAGCGGACCCCACAGATACGCAGTATTTT.

The rearrangement links TRBV5-4 to TRBJ2-7; maybe TRBD2 (6 bases). Between the trimmed V and J ends, which lost 2 bases and 0 bases, there was a span of 15 bases. Germline V gene lookup returns CDR1 SGHNT and CDR2 YYREEE (reference sequence). The length of the CDR3 is 16 residues. The CDR3 reads CASSFGGRGPSYEQYF. The CDR3 DNA follows: TGTGCCAGCAGCTTCGGGGGTCGGGGACCCTCCTACGAGCAGTACTTC.

The rearrangement uses TRBV29-1 and TRBJ2-7; maybe TRBD2 (5 bases). Germline CDR1 and CDR2: SQVTM and ANQGSEA. The CDR3 is made up of 13 amino acids. The V gene lost 4 bases and the J gene lost 3 bases, with 13 bases spanning the gap. The CDR3 DNA is TGCAGCGTTGGTGGGCATACTAGCTACGAGCAGTACTTC. Protein product: CSVGGHTSYEQYF.

V gene TRBV10-1 combines with J gene TRBJ2-5; tentative D call: TRBD1 (6 bases). The CDR3 has 12 residues. CDR1 and CDR2 (germline): WNHNN, SYGVQD (reference sequence). V was trimmed by 8 bases and J by 3 bases, leaving 10 bases between them. DNA for the CDR3: TGCGCCAGCGTCAACAGGGAAGAGACCCAGTACTTC. Protein product: CASVNREETQYF.